The 22 T cell receptor beta chains below were found in one sample sequenced in a study of blood T cell repertoires in COVID-19. Profiling relied on immunoSEQ multiplex PCR, and the TCRdb table lists in-frame clones only, not all of them. Altogether 300,000 or so clones are present, over 80% being singletons, with the ten largest covering around 3.5%. Sequences were obtained from peripheral blood. The receptors originated from a woman between 35 and 50 years old with acute or convalescent COVID-19.

This chain connects TRBV19 to TRBJ2-3, with 9 bases that match TRBD1. This CDR3 comprises 16 residues. Germline lookup yields CDR1 LNHDA and CDR2 SQIVND (reference sequence). The trim removed 4 bases at V and 2 bases at J, leaving 7 bases unmatched. The CDR3 region is CASSRDRDRHTDTQYF. The DNA for the CDR3 is TGTGCCAGTAGTAGGGACAGGGATCGGCACACAGATACGCAGTATTTT.

The chain combines TRBV4-1 with TRBJ2-7, with 8 bases identical to TRBD2. V shed 3 bases and J 3 bases; nucleotides not matched to a gene: 10. There are 16 residues in the CDR3. CDR1 is MGHRA, CDR2 YSYEKL, per germline. CDR3 residues: CASSHIIAGSVYEQYV. The DNA of the CDR3 is TGCGCCAGCAGCCACATAATAGCGGGGTCTGTCTACGAGCAGTACGTC.

The rearrangement links TRBV15 to TRBJ2-3; tentatively, D is TRBD2 (5 bases). This CDR3 comprises 19 residues. Deletions cut 5 bases from V and 0 bases from J, with 24 bases between. Germline CDR1 reads LNHNV; CDR2 reads YYDKDF (reference sequence). The CDR3 DNA follows: TGTGCCACCAGCGGATTCCGCCGAGGGCGGGTCACTAGCACAGATACGCAGTATTTT. Translated, it gives CATSGFRRGRVTSTDTQYF. The whole variable domain, filled in from reference TRBV15 and TRBJ2-3, reads DAMVIQNPRYQVTQFGKPVTLSCSQTLNHNVMYWYQQKSSQAPKLLFHYYDKDFNNEADTPDNFQSRRPNTSFCFLDIRSPGLGDTAMYLCATSGFRRGRVTSTDTQYFGPGTRLTVL.

This chain connects TRBV18 to TRBJ2-2, with a possible D match to TRBD1 (5 bases). CDR1 is KGHSH and CDR2 is LQKENI in the germline V gene. The CDR3 has 15 amino acids. V was clipped by 6 bases and J by 2 bases, with 13 bases between them. CDR3 protein: CASSLWTRNTGELFF. The CDR3 DNA follows: TGTGCCAGCTCCCTTTGGACACGTAACACCGGGGAGCTGTTTTTT.

The chain combines TRBV7-9 with TRBJ1-4; 8 nucleotides line up with TRBD1. CDR3 length: 14 residues. V shed 5 bases, J shed 6 bases, and the junction held 5 bases outside the gene matches. The germline V gene encodes CDR1 SEHNR and CDR2 FQNEAQ (reference sequence). CDR3 sequence: CASSGDRRYEKLFF. For the CDR3, the DNA is TGTGCCAGCAGCGGGGACAGGCGGTATGAAAAACTGTTTTTT.

This CDR3 reads CASLGRDYGYTF. For the CDR3, the DNA is TGTGCCAGCCTAGGGAGGGACTATGGCTACACCTTC. The rearrangement uses TRBV19 and TRBJ1-2; D gene unclear. The length of the CDR3 is 12 residues. V gave up 9 bases and J gave up 3 bases, with 11 bases separating them. CDR1 LNHDA and CDR2 SQIVND come from the germline V gene (reference sequence).

The chain couples TRBV4-1 to TRBJ2-1; 12 bases agree with TRBD2. Trimming took 5 bases from V and 0 from J; bases not matched to a gene: 2. The V gene's germline CDR1 is MGHRA and CDR2 YSYEKL. The CDR3 sequence is 16 residues long. As DNA, the CDR3 is TGCGCCAGCAGCGGACTAGCGGGGAGCTCCTACAATGAGCAGTTCTTC. Protein sequence: CASSGLAGSSYNEQFF.

V gene TRBV5-1 combines with J gene TRBJ1-4; D possibly corresponds to TRBD1 (5 bases). Germline values: CDR1 SGHRS, CDR2 YFSETQ. The CDR3 consists of 14 residues. V was pared by 0 bases and J by 8 bases, with 11 bases between. Written as DNA, the CDR3 is TGCGCCAGCAGCTTGGCCCAGGGTCCGGAAAAACTGTTTTTT. Encoded protein: CASSLAQGPEKLFF.

This rearrangement joins TRBV6-5 to TRBJ2-2; TRBD2 might be the D (5 bases). The CDR3 spans 14 residues. Germline CDR1 is MNHEY and CDR2 is SVGAGI. Trimming left V 7 bases short and J 0 bases short, with 9 bases between. This CDR3 reads CASTLDSNTGELFF. In nucleotides, the CDR3 is TGTGCCAGCACCCTGGACTCGAACACCGGGGAGCTGTTTTTT.

The CDR3 sequence is CATSDGASTNYGYTF. The DNA for the CDR3 is TGTGCCACCAGTGATGGGGCCAGCACAAACTATGGCTACACCTTC. The V and J genes are TRBV24-1 and TRBJ1-2, with TRBD1 as a possible D gene (5 bases). Per germline, CDR1 KGHDR and CDR2 SFDVKD. The CDR3 runs 15 residues. Trimming cost V 3 bases and J 2 bases, with 12 bases left between them.

The rearrangement links TRBV5-6 to TRBJ1-1; no clear D gene. The CDR3 covers 15 residues. Trimming left V 4 bases short and J 5 bases short, with 18 bases between. Per the germline V gene, CDR1 is SGHDT and CDR2 is YYEEEE. The CDR3 loop reads CASSAGRFRQTEAFF. The CDR3 bases are TGTGCCAGCAGCGCGGGGAGGTTTAGGCAAACTGAAGCTTTCTTT. Together with reference TRBV5-6 and TRBJ1-1, the CDR3 gives the full variable domain: DAGVTQSPTHLIKTRGQQVTLRCSPKSGHDTVSWYQQALGQGPQFIFQYYEEEERQRGNFPDRFSGHQFPNYSSELNVNALLLGDSALYLCASSAGRFRQTEAFFGQGTRLTVV.

The chain has TRBV5-6 and TRBJ2-3; a possible D gene is TRBD2 (5 bases). The V and J ends lost 2 bases and 4 bases respectively, with 8 bases between them. Germline-derived CDR1 and CDR2 are SGHDT and YYEEEE. This CDR3 region has 13 residues. The CDR3 protein is CASSFPGADTQYF. In nucleotides, the CDR3 is TGTGCCAGCAGCTTCCCCGGGGCAGATACGCAGTATTTT.

The chain recombines TRBV19 with TRBJ1-1, with 7 bases lining up with TRBD1. The CDR3 is made up of 15 amino acids. V was clipped by 3 bases and J by 6 bases; unmatched bases: 10. CDR1 is LNHDA and CDR2 is SQIVND in the germline V gene (reference sequence). Written as DNA, the CDR3 is TGTGCCAGTAGTATCTACCAGGAAGGGGGCTCTGAAGCTTTCTTT. Its protein is CASSIYQEGGSEAFF.

V is TRBV9 and J is TRBJ2-1; 10 bases are a match to TRBD1. The V gene's germline CDR1 is SGDLS and CDR2 YYNGEE. There are 14 residues in the CDR3. The V gene end was trimmed by 4 bases and the J gene end by 8 bases; junction bases not matched to a gene: 6. CDR3 amino acids: CASSPRQGAHEQFF. CDR3 DNA sequence: TGTGCCAGCAGCCCCAGACAGGGGGCGCATGAGCAGTTCTTC.

The chain recombines TRBV30 with TRBJ2-3; 7 bases are a match to TRBD1. CDR3 length: 14 residues. Germline CDR1 GTSNPN, CDR2 SVGIG (reference sequence). Losses at the gene ends were 2 bases for V and 2 bases for J; bases not matched to a gene: 4. CDR3 protein: CAWSTGVATDTQYF. The CDR3 DNA is TGTGCCTGGAGTACAGGGGTAGCCACAGATACGCAGTATTTT.

The chain is built from TRBV6-2 or TRBV6-3 and TRBJ1-5; D ambiguous. The CDR3 spans 15 residues. With 2 bases removed from V and 3 bases from J, the gap between germline ends came to 11 bases. Germline CDR1 MNHEY, CDR2 SVGEGT. The CDR3: CASSYNSPVNQPQHF. Here the CDR3 DNA reads TGTGCCAGCAGTTACAACTCCCCGGTCAATCAGCCCCAGCATTTT.

This clone appeared once. CDR3 sequence: CASSPYGTGTYEQYV. CDR3 coding DNA: TGTGCCAGCAGCCCATACGGGACAGGGACCTACGAGCAGTACGTC. The rearrangement links TRBV5-5 to TRBJ2-7, with TRBD1 identical over 9 bases. Germline-derived CDR1 and CDR2 are SGHKS and YYEKEE (reference sequence). The length of the CDR3 is 15 residues. Trimming took 4 bases from V and 2 from J; bases not matched to a gene: 7.

The chain carries TRBV2 and TRBJ1-1, with TRBD1 matching 8 bases. J lost 0 bases, V lost 6 bases, and 6 bases had no gene match. This CDR3 region has 15 residues. Germline CDR1 reads SNHLY; CDR2 reads FYNNEI. The CDR3 DNA sequence: TGTGCCAGCAGCCAGAGGACAGGGATGAACACTGAAGCTTTCTTT. Translation gives CASSQRTGMNTEAFF.

The V call is TRBV9, the J call TRBJ2-1, with D possibly matching TRBD1 (5 bases). V dropped 4 bases and J dropped 0 bases, with 11 bases sitting between them. The CDR3 covers 15 residues. The germline gives CDR1 SGDLS, CDR2 YYNGEE. CDR3 residues: CASSPTVSSYNEQFF. DNA for the CDR3: TGTGCCAGCAGCCCGACAGTGAGCTCCTACAATGAGCAGTTCTTC. The entire variable domain, with the rest obtained from reference TRBV9 and TRBJ2-1, is as follows: DSGVTQTPKHLITATGQRVTLRCSPRSGDLSVYWYQQSLDQGLQFLIQYYNGEERAKGNILERFSAQQFPDLHSELNLSSLELGDSALYFCASSPTVSSYNEQFFGPGTRLTVL.

The chain links TRBV27 to TRBJ1-6, with D possibly being TRBD1 (5 bases). The CDR3 extends over 13 amino acids. V was trimmed by 6 bases and J by 7 bases, leaving 10 bases between them. Germline V lookup: CDR1 MNHEY, CDR2 SMNVEV (reference sequence). DNA for the CDR3: TGTGCCAGCAGACCAGGGTCCAATTCACCCCTCCACTTT. This codes for CASRPGSNSPLHF.

This clone appeared a single time. The V call is TRBV7-8, the J call TRBJ2-5; D might be TRBD2 (6 bases). The CDR3 is made up of 13 amino acids. V was pared by 6 bases and J by 9 bases, with 17 bases between. Germline V gives CDR1 SGHVS, CDR2 FQNEAQ. The CDR3 bases are TGTGCCAGCAGGGGACTGAGTAGTCGGGCCCAGTACTTC. As protein: CASRGLSSRAQYF.

Here the CDR3 reads CASSLWGGNNEQFF. The CDR3 DNA follows: TGTGCCAGCAGCTTATGGGGGGGAAACAATGAGCAGTTCTTC. The chain is built from TRBV5-6 and TRBJ2-1; TRBD2 matches at 7 bases. The J segment lost 5 bases and the V segment lost 2 bases, leaving 4 bases of the junction unmatched. The CDR3 runs 14 residues. CDR1 and CDR2 (germline): SGHDT, YYEEEE.